Each of the 12 T cell receptor beta chains below was sequenced from the same sample in a study of identifying expanded T cells in peripheral blood. TCRdb keeps only in-frame clones here, not all; method: immunoSEQ multiplex PCR. The profile shows 85,000 to 90,000 clones, approximately 86% of them singletons. Sequenced material: blood. Receptors originate from a person aged 18 to 70 in good health.

The rearrangement links TRBV6-6 to TRBJ1-2; D perhaps matches TRBD1 (6 bases). The CDR3 is 13 residues long. The germline gives CDR1 MNHNY, CDR2 SVGAGI (reference sequence). V was pared by 5 bases and J by 8 bases, with 15 bases between. DNA of the CDR3: TGTGCCAGCAGTCGACAGGTCCAAGGCGGCTACACCTTC. Translating it yields CASSRQVQGGYTF.

V gene TRBV6-5 combines with J gene TRBJ2-4, with 7 bases that match TRBD2. Germline CDR1 MNHEY, CDR2 SVGAGI. The CDR3 contains 15 residues. J lost 5 bases, V lost 0 bases, and 4 bases had no gene match. The CDR3: CASSYSIGGENIQYF. The CDR3 nucleotides read TGTGCCAGCAGTTACTCGATTGGGGGGGAAAACATTCAGTACTTC.

This clone appeared a single time. DNA for the CDR3: TGCGCCAGCAGCCAACAGGGTTTGACTGAAGCTTTCTTT. This codes for CASSQQGLTEAFF. The chain uses TRBV4-1 and TRBJ1-1, with a weak D call TRBD1 (5 bases). The germline CDR1 and CDR2 sequences are MGHRA and YSYEKL. The CDR3 consists of 13 residues. V gave up 2 bases and J gave up 5 bases, with 9 bases separating them.

V gene TRBV9 combines with J gene TRBJ2-2; D is uncertain. The CDR3 has 16 residues. V gave up 3 bases and J gave up 4 bases, with 16 bases separating them. CDR1 and CDR2 (germline): SGDLS, YYNGEE. The CDR3 is CASSGVKGSATGELFF. The CDR3 coding sequence is TGTGCCAGCAGCGGGGTGAAGGGTTCCGCCACCGGGGAGCTGTTTTTT.

This clone was recorded once. The CDR3 sequence: CASSPTTAGQGLSGKNIQYF. The CDR3 bases are TGTGCCAGCAGTCCCACAACGGCGGGACAGGGCTTGAGTGGCAAAAACATTCAGTACTTC. This chain uses TRBV27 with TRBJ2-4; 9 nucleotides agree with TRBD1. Germline loops: CDR1 MNHEY, CDR2 SMNVEV (reference sequence). J was trimmed by 3 bases and V by 5 bases; bases with no gene match: 20. The CDR3 is 20 amino acids.

The chain carries TRBV7-8 and TRBJ2-7; the D gene is possibly TRBD2 (7 bases). The CDR3 length is 18 residues. CDR1 is SGHVS and CDR2 is FQNEAQ in the germline V gene. With 4 bases removed from V and 7 bases from J, the gap between germline ends came to 29 bases. The CDR3 loop is CASSSPGGGAISIGEQYF. CDR3 nucleotides: TGTGCCAGCAGCTCCCCGGGTGGGGGGGCCATTTCAATCGGGGAGCAGTACTTC.

This chain links TRBV18 with TRBJ2-7; D not resolved. Germline-derived CDR1 and CDR2 are KGHSH and LQKENI. Trimming removed 1 base at V and 4 bases at J, with 5 bases between. CDR3 length equals 12 residues. CDR3 nucleotides: TGTGCCAGCTCACCACAGCCTTACGAGCAGTACTTC. Protein sequence: CASSPQPYEQYF.

The chain links TRBV27 to TRBJ1-4; TRBD1 matches 11 bases. The CDR3 has 15 amino acids. V shed 5 bases, J shed 8 bases, and the junction held 7 bases outside the gene matches. The germline V gene encodes CDR1 MNHEY and CDR2 SMNVEV (reference sequence). In nucleotides, the CDR3 is TGTGCCAGCAGTCCAAGGACAGGGGGCTGGGAAAAACTGTTTTTT. This codes for CASSPRTGGWEKLFF.

V and J are TRBV10-3 and TRBJ1-2; TRBD1 might be the D (6 bases). The CDR3 covers 13 residues. The germline gives CDR1 ENHRY, CDR2 SYGVKD. V gave up 8 bases and J gave up 8 bases, with 18 bases separating them. This CDR3 reads CAIPGRGASGYTF. CDR3 sequence (DNA): TGTGCCATCCCCGGGCGGGGGGCGTCCGGCTACACCTTC.

V usage is TRBV7-2 and J usage is TRBJ1-4, with TRBD1 identical over 7 bases. This CDR3 region has 15 residues. V lost 5 bases, J lost 1 base, and 4 bases stayed unmatched. Germline V gives CDR1 SGHTA, CDR2 FQGNSA. The CDR3 spells CASSVAGGTNEKLFF. The CDR3 region has the DNA TGTGCCAGCAGCGTCGCAGGGGGAACTAATGAAAAACTGTTTTTT.

The chain is built from TRBV5-1 and TRBJ2-7; the D gene is possibly TRBD1 (5 bases). CDR3 length: 13 residues. Trimming removed 5 bases at V and 2 bases at J, with 11 bases between. Germline CDR1 and CDR2: SGHRS and YFSETQ. CDR3 protein: CASSSGSAYEQYF. In DNA form, the CDR3 reads TGCGCCAGCAGTTCAGGGTCGGCCTACGAGCAGTACTTC.

The chain uses TRBV7-9 and TRBJ1-2, with D unresolved. V was trimmed by 4 bases and J by 0 bases, leaving 9 bases between them. CDR1 and CDR2 from the germline V gene are SEHNR and FQNEAQ (reference sequence). This CDR3 has 14 amino acids. This CDR3 reads CASSSPTANYGYTF. In nucleotides, the CDR3 is TGTGCCAGCAGCTCCCCGACGGCTAACTATGGCTACACCTTC.